This record concerns one TCR beta chain sequence. The table lists this clonotype with a count of one. Its cognate antigen has yet to be identified. The record has no base qualities; no much larger clone is one base away. One read gives only weak evidence. The sample belongs to a study of regulatory T cells in long-lasting Graves disease (dated by TCRdb to the early 2020s). Study-level background: Persistent Graves' disease was defined as antithyroid drug treatment for over 5 years with persistently positive TSH receptor autoantibodies. Patients with persistent Graves' disease were compared with patients with newly diagnosed Graves' disease using TCR sequencing and RNA sequencing of peripheral blood. The study was registered as a clinical trial and conducted in China. A total of around 35 samples underwent TCR sequencing: around 13 from persistent and around 20 from newly diagnosed Graves' disease patients. Persistent Graves' disease patients in the clinical cohort had taken antithyroid drugs for about 10.3 years on average.

Study-wide findings and limitations: A larger number of public clonotypes was shared among persistent patients (over 2,500) than among newly diagnosed patients (more than 850). The authors acknowledged the small sample size as a limitation that may reduce accuracy. Only the TCR beta chain was sequenced and analyzed. Lower TCR Shannon entropy and fewer highly expanded clones were observed in persistent Graves' disease patients than in newly diagnosed patients, which suggested clonal expansion. Because the primary lesion, thyroid tissue, could not be accessed, the study looked at peripheral blood alone.

What this sample's time point label stands for: persistent/refractory GD, antithyroid drugs over 5 years with positive TRAb. For both TCR sequencing and RNA sequencing, RNA was extracted from PBMCs in TRIzol. The diagnosis of Graves' disease was made according to American Thyroid Association guidelines. The patients came from an endocrinology department in Xi'an, China. From each patient, 7.5 to 9.5 milliliters of peripheral blood was collected into an EDTA anticoagulant tube. Ficoll Paque Plus density gradient separation was used to isolate PBMCs, and no further T cell sorting was performed. An Agilent 2100 Bioanalyzer and agarose gel were used to check RNA quality, while a NanoDrop 2000 measured RNA concentration. Libraries were made using multiplex PCR. Sequencing was carried out with an Illumina HiSeq 4000. iRepertoire HTBI primers and Arm-PCR amplification of CDR3 regions were used to construct TCR beta libraries. Before sequencing, the PCR products went through gel purification. Per the authors' processing: A total of fewer than 70 TRBV and approximately 15 TRBJ segments were identified across samples and were used for gene usage analysis of CDR3 amino acid clonotypes. COPE and FqMerger were used to merge the filtered high-quality paired reads into contigs. BLAST was used to align contigs to IMGT TRBV, TRBD and TRBJ reference genes, with CDR3 defined following IMGT. Highly expanded clones were defined as clonotypes with a frequency above 0.1%. Shannon entropy served as the measure of repertoire diversity, while the Gini coefficient captured V-J evenness. Clonotypes shared by more than one individual were considered public. Using fastp at Q25 and MiXCR, TCRdb reprocessed the public reads and kept productive beta chains. Entries are consolidated by CDR3 protein sequence, retaining the most common genes and DNA. It is TCRdb's table, rather than the study itself, that gives the V and J calls and clone size. This sample holds hundreds of thousands of distinct CDR3 sequences; 20% to 25% were observed only once. The top ten hold approximately 15% of the sample.

The clonotype was recovered from a female donor with Graves disease. The starting material was peripheral blood mononuclear cells (PBMCs), obtained when the disease was refractory, from a patient treated with antithyroid drugs.

The CDR3 loop reads CSARPRTTANTGELFF. The sequenced DNA is TGCAGTGCTAGACCTCGAACGACCGCGAACACCGGGGAGCTGTTTTTT. The chain uses TRBV20-1 and TRBJ2-2; the D gene cannot be resolved reliably. The CDR3 runs 16 residues from the cysteine to the phenylalanine. The DNA shown is the 48-base CDR3, in frame from base 1. V and J are truncated by 2 bases and 0 bases respectively, leaving an intervening sequence of 13 bases. CDR1 and CDR2 were assigned from the germline V gene (reference sequence) as DFQATT and SNEGSKA.